This T cell receptor (beta chain) stems from a study of siplizumab effects on memory and regulatory T cells (dated by TCRdb to the late 2010s). With regard to the full study: The study examined how the anti-CD2 antibody siplizumab affects alloreactive T-cell subsets in allogeneic mixed lymphocyte reactions built from human PBMCs. Beyond this particular receptor, the publication reports: Because sequences at frequencies below about 10^-5 were poorly captured, only a minor fraction of alloreactive clones could be mapped back to unstimulated subsets. Whether proliferating Tregs from siplizumab cultures actually had suppressive function was not functionally confirmed. Siplizumab significantly reduced the cumulative frequency of alloreactive sequences traceable to unstimulated CD4+ memory T cells. Roughly 75-97% of proliferating CD4+ or CD8+ clones could not be assigned a naive or memory phenotype. Among mappable alloreactive CD4+ clones, an average Treg-derived fraction of about 69% was observed with siplizumab, compared with 26.9% in control reactions. Unstimulated naive T cells appeared more diverse than memory T cells, and naive cells seemed to contribute substantially to the alloresponse.

The library was built by means of the immunoSEQ multiplex PCR assay. Around 94,000 TCR templates per sample were assayed on the deep sequencing platform. Genomic DNA extracted from sorted T cells was used for TCRbeta CDR3 sequencing. The source study handled its data this way. The R programming language was used for clonal analysis of the TCRbeta CDR3 data. Alloreactive CD4+ and CD8+ clones were identified by comparing unstimulated samples to CFSE-low samples taken after the reaction. Regulatory or non-regulatory origin was assigned to alloreactive CD4+ clones by matching of sequences to sorted unstimulated Treg and non-Treg repertoires. TCRdb carries this immuneACCESS record with in-frame sequences only. Its versions omit some clonotypes, under half of them owing to an unresolved V gene in the studies checked, with the rest unexplained. The D gene and trimming were derived from the DNA, and the V and J assignments and clone size from that table. The sample table holds about 100,000 clones, of which about 91% were seen once. The ten largest clones take up around 0.15% of the sample.

The V end gives up 4 bases and the J end 0 bases, leaving 10 bases in the junction not matched to a gene. CDR1 and CDR2, per the germline V gene, are SNHLY and FYNNEI. Spanning cysteine to phenylalanine, the CDR3 consists of 17 amino acids. This entry keeps only the CDR3 DNA: 51 bases, framed from base 1. Sorted unstimulated T cells and proliferating T cells recovered from mixed lymphocyte reactions were subjected to TCRbeta CDR3 sequencing. Fresh whole blood from roughly 10 HLA-typed healthy donors was used to isolate PBMCs. About this clone itself: What this receptor recognizes is not known. No base qualities exist here, and no much larger clone lies one base off it.

This receptor was identified in a human donor in good health. Sequenced material: CD4+ T cells sorted from blood. The rearrangement joined TRBV2 to TRBJ2-3, and 7 junctional nucleotides match TRBD1. CDR3 protein: CASSGGQRVLSTDTQYF. The nucleotides read TGTGCCAGCAGTGGGGGACAGAGAGTTCTTAGCACAGATACGCAGTATTTT.